These 27 T cell receptor beta chains originate from one sample sequenced in a study of beta chain features in type 1 diabetes. Findings and limits, study-wide: Shorter TCRB CDR3s, moderately but significantly so, were found in Type 1 diabetes patients in all four CD4+ subsets.

These receptors have no identified antigens. Expressed TCRB transcripts got sequenced, as all isolated RNA was reverse transcribed. The method was immunoSEQ multiplex PCR; TCRdb's version includes in-frame clones alone and lacks a portion of them. Of about 160,000 clones listed, 6.5% to 8.5% were seen once; the top ten hold about 0.5%. The sequenced sample was central memory CD4+ T cells from blood. These receptors all stem from a woman aged 18-29 years with type 1 diabetes.

This clone was counted a few times. The chain combines TRBV6-6 with TRBJ2-7, with D perhaps TRBD1 (5 bases). CDR3 length: 11 amino acids. In germline, CDR1 is MNHNY, CDR2 SVGAGI (reference sequence). V lost 2 bases and J 6 bases, leaving 5 bases between the germline ends. CDR3 loop: CASSYGAEQYF. CDR3 DNA sequence: TGTGCCAGCAGTTACGGGGCCGAGCAGTACTTC.

This clone turned up a few times. The chain has TRBV10-3 and TRBJ1-1; D gene uncertain. With 3 bases removed from V and 1 base from J, the gap between germline ends came to 9 bases. Germline V gene data show CDR1 as ENHRY and CDR2 as SYGVKD. This CDR3 spans 14 amino acids. This chain's CDR3 is CAISDWQKNTEAFF. The CDR3 DNA reads TGTGCCATCAGTGACTGGCAGAAGAACACTGAAGCTTTCTTT.

In its sample, this clone was seen a few times. V is TRBV18 and J is TRBJ2-5; D is unresolved. Germline CDR1 reads KGHSH; CDR2 reads LQKENI. V was cut by 3 bases and J by 0 bases, with 11 bases left in between. This CDR3 contains 15 residues. Here the CDR3 DNA reads TGTGCCAGCTCACCCCTCGCAGGCAACCAAGAGACCCAGTACTTC. As protein: CASSPLAGNQETQYF.

This clone was observed a few times. This chain links TRBV7-2 with TRBJ2-7; D ambiguous. Germline-derived CDR1 and CDR2 are SGHTA and FQGNSA. Trimming stripped 0 bases from V and 4 bases from J, with 7 bases between. This CDR3 is 13 amino acids long. The CDR3 sequence is CASSLARPYEQYF. As DNA, the CDR3 is TGTGCCAGCAGCTTAGCGCGTCCGTACGAGCAGTACTTC.

This chain connects TRBV27 to TRBJ2-5; D is perhaps TRBD1 (6 bases). This CDR3 is 12 amino acids long. The V gene lost 8 bases and the J gene lost 5 bases, with 12 bases spanning the gap. Germline loops: CDR1 MNHEY, CDR2 SMNVEV (reference sequence). The CDR3: CASHDRWETQYF. In DNA form, the CDR3 reads TGTGCCAGCCACGACAGGTGGGAGACCCAGTACTTC.

This clone was detected a few times. The rearrangement uses TRBV18 and TRBJ1-1, with D unresolved. Germline-derived CDR1 and CDR2 are KGHSH and LQKENI. V was pared by 8 bases and J by 2 bases, with 12 bases between. This CDR3 has 13 amino acids. The DNA of the CDR3 is TGTGCCAGCAGGAGAGAGATTAACACTGAAGCTTTCTTT. It encodes CASRREINTEAFF.

There are a few counts of this clone. The chain recombines TRBV19 with TRBJ2-7; D is ambiguous. V was shortened by 3 bases and J by 0 bases, with 9 bases between the two germline ends. The CDR3 runs to 14 residues. Looked up from germline, CDR1 is LNHDA and CDR2 is SQIVND (reference sequence). CDR3 sequence (DNA): TGTGCCAGTAGTATCCGGGTCGACTCCTACGAGCAGTACTTC. It encodes CASSIRVDSYEQYF.

This clone was detected only a few times. The chain couples TRBV29-1 to TRBJ2-6; no firm D call. The V end lost 2 bases, the J end lost 2 bases, and 4 bases lay between the germline ends. This CDR3 contains 13 residues. The germline V gene encodes CDR1 SQVTM and CDR2 ANQGSEA. The CDR3 bases are TGCAGCGTTGAAATCGCTGGGGCCAACGTCCTGACTTTC. Encoded protein: CSVEIAGANVLTF.

This clone was detected only a few times. This chain joins TRBV28 and TRBJ1-1; no firm D call. Germline V gene sequence: CDR1 MDHEN, CDR2 SYDVKM. Deletions cut 8 bases from V and 3 bases from J, with 10 bases between. This CDR3 is built from 12 residues. DNA for the CDR3: TGTGCCAGCGGGCTCAGTGACACTGAAGCTTTCTTT. Translation: CASGLSDTEAFF.

This clone was detected only a few times. V is TRBV7-9 and J is TRBJ2-7; D is possibly TRBD1 (6 bases). Trimming cost V 0 bases and J 6 bases, with 12 bases left between them. The CDR3 contains 14 residues. CDR1 SEHNR and CDR2 FQNEAQ come from the germline V gene (reference sequence). This CDR3 is CASSLASGESEQYF. In nucleotides, the CDR3 is TGTGCCAGCAGCTTAGCTTCAGGGGAGAGCGAGCAGTACTTC.

The CDR3 sequence: CASSPDWLNQPQHF. The DNA for the CDR3 is TGCGCCAGCAGCCCTGACTGGTTAAATCAGCCCCAGCATTTT. The chain links TRBV4-3 to TRBJ1-5, with D unresolved. The CDR3 totals 14 residues. V gave up 4 bases and J gave up 4 bases, with 11 bases separating them. Germline V gene data show CDR1 as LGHNA and CDR2 as YSLEER.

This clone was observed a few times. This rearrangement joins TRBV7-2 to TRBJ2-3; 7 positions agree with TRBD2. CDR3 size: 16 residues. CDR1 is SGHTA and CDR2 is FQGNSA in the germline V gene. V shed 0 bases, J shed 4 bases, and the junction held 7 bases outside the gene matches. The CDR3 nucleotides are TGTGCCAGCAGCTTAGCAAAGGGCGGGGGAGCAGATACGCAGTATTTT. It yields the protein CASSLAKGGGADTQYF.

J is TRBJ2-3 and V is TRBV4-3; TRBD1 matches 12 bases. The trim removed 4 bases at V and 3 bases at J, leaving 23 bases unmatched. Germline loops: CDR1 LGHNA, CDR2 YSLEER. This CDR3 has 22 amino acids. The CDR3 DNA reads TGCGCCAGCAGCCTCTCACATTCCGGGACAGGGGGCTGGGGGGGAACAACAGATACGCAGTATTTT. Protein product: CASSLSHSGTGGWGGTTDTQYF.

The chain couples TRBV5-4 to TRBJ1-3; D is uncertain. The CDR3 covers 14 residues. Per germline, CDR1 SGHNT and CDR2 YYREEE (reference sequence). Trimming removed 2 bases at V and 0 bases at J, with 6 bases between. CDR3 in amino acids: CASSFPNSGNTIYF. DNA for the CDR3: TGTGCCAGCAGCTTTCCCAACTCTGGAAACACCATATATTTT.

This clone has more than one count but fewer than ten. The chain recombines TRBV29-1 with TRBJ1-3; 10 bases map to TRBD1. Trimming at V came to 7 bases and at J to 2 bases, leaving 5 bases not matched to a gene. Per the germline V gene, CDR1 is SQVTM and CDR2 is ANQGSEA. CDR3 length equals 14 residues. The CDR3 reads CSASGQGTGNTIYF. In DNA, the CDR3 is TGCAGCGCGTCGGGACAGGGGACTGGAAACACCATATATTTT. The variable domain in full, with the rest retrieved from reference TRBV29-1 and TRBJ1-3, is SAVISQKPSRDICQRGTSLTIQCQVDSQVTMMFWYRQQPGQSLTLIATANQGSEATYESGFVIDKFPISRPNLTFSTLTVSNMSPEDSSIYLCSASGQGTGNTIYFGEGSWLTVV.

In its sample, this clone was seen a few times. This chain joins TRBV19 and TRBJ1-2, with 8 bases lining up with TRBD1. The germline CDR1 and CDR2 sequences are LNHDA and SQIVND (reference sequence). The CDR3 contains 15 residues. V shed 6 bases, J shed 2 bases, and the junction held 8 bases outside the gene matches. The DNA for the CDR3 is TGTGCCAGTAGCCTCAGGACAGGGCCCAACTATGGCTACACCTTC. This gives the protein CASSLRTGPNYGYTF.

This chain connects TRBV29-1 to TRBJ1-4; D not certain. The ends were cut back, 3 bases at V and 8 bases at J, with 13 bases in the middle. The germline V gene has CDR1 SQVTM and CDR2 ANQGSEA. The CDR3 runs 13 residues. CDR3 region: CSVETSGGEKLFF. The CDR3 DNA follows: TGCAGCGTTGAGACTTCCGGCGGAGAAAAACTGTTTTTT.

This clone has only a few counts. The chain is built from TRBV6-4 and TRBJ2-2; 7 positions match TRBD1. The CDR3 runs to 14 residues. The J segment lost 6 bases and the V segment lost 5 bases, leaving 6 bases of the junction unmatched. The germline gives CDR1 MRHNA, CDR2 SNTAGT. This CDR3 reads CASSLTGQAGELFF. The CDR3 DNA reads TGTGCCAGCAGTCTCACTGGACAGGCCGGGGAGCTGTTTTTT.

The table lists this clone with a few counts. CDR3 sequence (DNA): TGTGCCAGCAGCCAAACAGGAATTAATGAAAAACTGTTTTTT. This translates into CASSQTGINEKLFF. The chain uses TRBV5-8 and TRBJ1-4; D perhaps matches TRBD1 (5 bases). The length of the CDR3 is 14 residues. Germline loops: CDR1 SGHTS, CDR2 YDEGEE. The V end was cut by 4 bases, the J end by 4 bases, with 11 bases between.

The gene calls are TRBV28 and TRBJ2-1, with 9 bases fitting TRBD2. CDR1 is MDHEN, CDR2 SYDVKM, per germline. The CDR3 length is 15 residues. V lost 8 bases, J lost 7 bases, and 12 bases stayed unmatched. The CDR3 DNA reads as TGTGCCAGCGCCCAAGGCGCGGGAGGGAAGAATGAGCAGTTCTTC. Amino acid sequence: CASAQGAGGKNEQFF.

The V call is TRBV28, the J call TRBJ1-2; 9 bases map to TRBD1. V dropped 7 bases and J dropped 6; count of bases not matched to a gene: 15. Germline CDR1 MDHEN, CDR2 SYDVKM. The CDR3 sequence is 16 residues long. CDR3: CASIGTPGQGVHGYTF. The CDR3 DNA reads as TGTGCCAGCATAGGGACGCCGGGACAGGGCGTTCATGGCTACACCTTC.

In its sample, this clone was seen a few times. The J gene is TRBJ2-3, the V gene TRBV11-2, with 10 bases identical to TRBD1. Germline CDR1 is SGHAT and CDR2 is FQNNGV. The junction had 6 bases not matched to a gene; V was cut back by 5 bases and J by 4 bases. The CDR3 runs 15 residues. The CDR3 region is CASSLGQGVPDTQYF. Here the CDR3 DNA reads TGTGCCAGCAGCCTCGGACAGGGGGTCCCAGATACGCAGTATTTT.

The genes are TRBV6-1 and TRBJ2-7; TRBD2 might be the D (5 bases). Germline lookup yields CDR1 MNHNS and CDR2 SASEGT. This CDR3 is built from 12 residues. Deletions cut 7 bases from V and 6 bases from J, with 13 bases between. CDR3 in amino acids: CASTIREPEQYF. The CDR3 DNA reads TGTGCCAGCACCATCCGGGAACCCGAGCAGTACTTC.

On this clone: Compared with germline, one end of the junction differs, possibly owing to a read error. The chain employs TRBV6-5 and TRBJ1-2, with D hard to call. From germline, CDR1 is MNHEY and CDR2 SVGAGI. The CDR3 contains 12 residues. The CDR3 reads CAISESNYGYTF. The CDR3 nucleotides are TGTGCCATCAGTGAGAGTAACTATGGCTACACCTTC.

The chain joins TRBV7-3 to TRBJ2-3; D gene unclear. This CDR3 contains 13 residues. From germline, CDR1 is SGHTA and CDR2 FQGTGA. V lost 1 base and J lost 4, with 6 bases in between. CDR3 amino acids: CASSLNLPDTQYF. CDR3 sequence (DNA): TGTGCCAGCAGCTTAAATCTCCCAGATACGCAGTATTTT.

The V gene is TRBV30, the J gene TRBJ2-4; a weak D match, TRBD2 (5 bases). The CDR3 length is 14 residues. With 2 bases removed from V and 2 bases from J, the gap between germline ends came to 10 bases. Germline CDR1 and CDR2: GTSNPN and SVGIG (reference sequence). CDR3 loop: CAWSLWEPKNIQYF. The CDR3 DNA reads as TGTGCCTGGAGTTTGTGGGAGCCCAAAAACATTCAGTACTTC.

The CDR3 DNA is TGTGCCAGTAGTATATCGCTAGTTCTAACCGGGGAGCTGTTTTTT. It codes for CASSISLVLTGELFF. The chain employs TRBV19 and TRBJ2-2; D gene uncertain. The CDR3 covers 15 residues. V shed 2 bases and J shed 5 bases, with 12 bases lying between them. In germline, CDR1 is LNHDA, CDR2 SQIVND (reference sequence). Using reference TRBV19 and TRBJ2-2 for the parts outside the CDR3, the full variable domain is DGGITQSPKYLFRKEGQNVTLSCEQNLNHDAMYWYRQDPGQGLRLIYYSQIVNDFQKGDIAEGYSVSREKKESFPLTVTSAQKNPTAFYLCASSISLVLTGELFFGEGSRLTVL.